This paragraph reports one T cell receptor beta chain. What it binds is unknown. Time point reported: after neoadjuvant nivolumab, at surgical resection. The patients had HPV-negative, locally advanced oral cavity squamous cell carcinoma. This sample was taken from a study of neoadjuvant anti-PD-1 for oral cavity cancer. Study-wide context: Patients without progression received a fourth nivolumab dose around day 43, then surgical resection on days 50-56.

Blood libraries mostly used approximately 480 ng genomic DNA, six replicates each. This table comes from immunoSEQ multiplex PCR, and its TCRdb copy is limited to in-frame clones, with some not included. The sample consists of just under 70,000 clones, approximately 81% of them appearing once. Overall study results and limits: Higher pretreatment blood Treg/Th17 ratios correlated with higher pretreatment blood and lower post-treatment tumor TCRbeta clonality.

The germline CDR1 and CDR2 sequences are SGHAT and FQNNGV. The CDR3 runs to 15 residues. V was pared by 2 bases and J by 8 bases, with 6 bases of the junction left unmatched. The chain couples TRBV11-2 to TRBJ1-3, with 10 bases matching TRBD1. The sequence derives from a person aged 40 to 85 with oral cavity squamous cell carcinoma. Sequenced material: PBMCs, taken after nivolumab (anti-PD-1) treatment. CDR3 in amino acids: CASSLSGDRGHTIYF. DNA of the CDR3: TGTGCCAGCAGCTTAAGCGGGGACAGGGGACACACCATATATTTT.